The TCR beta chain described here comes from a study of CD8+CD57+ T cells in acquired aplastic anemia. According to the study, genomic DNA was the template for TCR beta VDJ and CDR3 profiling. TCRdb independently ran MiXCR on the reads; one entry per CDR3 protein. Of more than 150,000 distinct CDR3 sequences listed, about 50% were seen once; the top ten hold approximately 12%. Germline V gene lookup returns CDR1 DFQATT and CDR2 SNEGSKA (reference sequence). CDR3 length: 13 residues. The ends were cut back, 6 bases at V and 3 bases at J, with 12 bases in the middle. Before being chosen for sequencing, patients had shown CD8+CD57+ cell expansion by flow cytometry. Every one of the patients had aplastic anemia (severe, acquired). This clonotype was seen repeatedly, ten times or more.

The clonotype originates from a human donor with aplastic anemia. What was sequenced was sorted CD4+, CD8+, or CD8+CD57+ T cells (not recorded which) from PBMCs. The rearrangement joins TRBV20-1 to TRBJ2-1; D possibly matches TRBD1 or TRBD2 (5 bases each). The CDR3 bases are TGCAGTGCCGTCCGGGACGACTACAATGAGCAGTTCTTC. As protein: CSAVRDDYNEQFF.